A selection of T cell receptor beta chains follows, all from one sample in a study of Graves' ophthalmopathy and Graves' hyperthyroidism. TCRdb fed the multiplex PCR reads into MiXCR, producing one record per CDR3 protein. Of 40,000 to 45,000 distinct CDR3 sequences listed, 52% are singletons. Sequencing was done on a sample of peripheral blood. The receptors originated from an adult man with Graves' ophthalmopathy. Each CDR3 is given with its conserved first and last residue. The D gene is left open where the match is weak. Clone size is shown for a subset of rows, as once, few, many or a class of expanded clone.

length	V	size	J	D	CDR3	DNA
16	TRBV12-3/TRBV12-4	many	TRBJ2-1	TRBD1	CASSETGGDLYNEQFF	TGTGCCAGCAGTGAGACAGGGGGCGATTTATACAATGAGCAGTTCTTC
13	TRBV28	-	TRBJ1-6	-	CASSFPGTGPLHF	TGTGCCAGCAGTTTTCCCGGGACGGGGCCCCTCCACTTT
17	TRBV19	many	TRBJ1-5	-	CASSTTLLRGGNQPQHF	TGTGCCAGTAGTACAACCCTCCTTAGGGGGGGCAATCAGCCCCAGCATTTT
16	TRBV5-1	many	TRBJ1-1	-	CASSLLPGRENTEAFF	TGCGCCAGCAGCTTGCTGCCAGGCCGGGAGAACACTGAAGCTTTCTTT
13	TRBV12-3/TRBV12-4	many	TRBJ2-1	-	CASSFLDHNEQFF	TGTGCCAGCAGTTTTCTCGACCACAATGAGCAGTTCTTC
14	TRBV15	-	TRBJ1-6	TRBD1	CATSLRGVNSPLHF	TGTGCCACCAGCCTCAGGGGGGTGAATTCACCCCTCCACTTT
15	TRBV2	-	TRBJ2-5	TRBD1	CANSGPGQGVETQYF	TGTGCCAACAGTGGACCCGGACAGGGCGTGGAGACCCAGTACTTC
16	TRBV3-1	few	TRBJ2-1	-	CASSQVIGRGGNEQFF	TGTGCCAGCAGCCAAGTTATAGGTAGGGGCGGCAATGAGCAGTTCTTC
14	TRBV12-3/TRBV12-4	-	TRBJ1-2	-	CAGWKHSGDYAYTF	TGTGCCGGCTGGAAACACAGCGGGGACTATGCCTACACCTTC
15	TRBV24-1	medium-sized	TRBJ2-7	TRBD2	CATSDSGGVDYEQYF	TGTGCCACCAGTGATAGCGGGGGGGTAGACTACGAGCAGTACTTC
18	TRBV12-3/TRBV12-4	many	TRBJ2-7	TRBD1	CASSLSGGLILPSYEQYF	TGTGCCAGCAGTTTATCAGGGGGCCTGATACTCCCTTCCTACGAGCAGTACTTC
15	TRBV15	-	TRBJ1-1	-	CATSRDHSRTTEAFF	TGTGCCACCAGCAGAGATCACAGCCGAACGACTGAAGCTTTCTTT
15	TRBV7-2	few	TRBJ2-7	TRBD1	CASSPGTGDFDEQYF	TGTGCCAGCAGCCCCGGGACAGGGGACTTCGACGAGCAGTACTTC
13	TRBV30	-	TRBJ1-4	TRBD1	CAWRGQLSEKLFF	TGTGCCTGGAGGGGACAGTTAAGTGAAAAACTGTTTTTT
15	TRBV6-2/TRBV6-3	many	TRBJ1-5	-	CASSYRIGAPWPQHF	TGTGCCAGCAGTTATCGGATAGGGGCCCCTTGGCCCCAGCATTTT
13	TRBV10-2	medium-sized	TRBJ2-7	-	CASSEASSYEQYF	TGCGCCAGCAGTGAGGCTAGCTCCTACGAGCAGTACTTC
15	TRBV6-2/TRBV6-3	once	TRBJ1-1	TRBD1	CASRSGGGVNTEAFF	TGTGCCAGCAGATCAGGGGGCGGAGTGAACACTGAAGCTTTCTTT
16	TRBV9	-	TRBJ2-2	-	CASSARLRLNTGELFF	TGTGCCAGCAGCGCCCGGTTACGACTTAACACCGGGGAGCTGTTTTTT
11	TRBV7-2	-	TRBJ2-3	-	CASSPGSLVDF	TGTGCCAGCAGCCCCGGTAGTTTAGTTGATTTT
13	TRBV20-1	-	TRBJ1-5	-	CSARRLAEETQHF	TGCAGTGCTAGAAGGCTAGCAGAAGAGACCCAGCATTTT
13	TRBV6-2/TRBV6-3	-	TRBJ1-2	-	CASSYTGIYGYTF	TGTGCCAGCAGTTACACAGGGATCTATGGCTACACCTTC
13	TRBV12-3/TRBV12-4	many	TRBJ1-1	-	CASSGLSNTEAFF	TGTGCCAGCTCGGGATTATCGAACACTGAAGCTTTCTTT
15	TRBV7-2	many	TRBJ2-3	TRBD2	CASSTAGPTTDTQYF	TGTGCCAGCAGCACAGCGGGGCCAACCACAGATACGCAGTATTTT
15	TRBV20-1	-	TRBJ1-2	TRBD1	CSAPGGGTANYGYTF	TGCAGTGCCCCAGGGGGCGGGACAGCCAACTATGGCTACACCTTC
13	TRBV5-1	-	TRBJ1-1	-	CASNFGMNAEAFF	TGCGCCAGCAACTTTGGAATGAACGCTGAAGCTTTCTTT
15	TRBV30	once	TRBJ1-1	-	CAWSRSWTADTEAFF	TGTGCCTGGAGTAGGAGCTGGACAGCCGACACTGAAGCTTTCTTT
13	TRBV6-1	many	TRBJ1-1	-	CASSGGGRSEAFF	TGTGCCAGCAGTGGGGGCGGTCGATCTGAAGCTTTCTTT
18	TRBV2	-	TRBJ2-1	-	CASRRGGLGEEGDKEQFF	TGTGCCAGCAGGAGGGGGGGGCTGGGGGAGGAGGGGGACAAAGAGCAGTTCTTC
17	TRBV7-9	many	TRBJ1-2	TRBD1	CASSQSQGGKENYGYTF	TGTGCCAGCAGCCAATCGCAGGGGGGGAAGGAGAACTATGGCTACACCTTC
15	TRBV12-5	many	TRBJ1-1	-	CASGPLEIMNTEAFF	TGTGCTAGTGGCCCCTTGGAAATCATGAACACTGAAGCTTTCTTT
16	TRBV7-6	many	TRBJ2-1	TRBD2	CASSFWASGSRDEQFF	TGTGCCAGCAGCTTTTGGGCTAGCGGGAGCCGGGATGAGCAGTTCTTC
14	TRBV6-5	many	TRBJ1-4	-	CASSWSGRREKLFF	TGTGCCAGCAGTTGGTCGGGACGTCGGGAAAAACTGTTTTTT
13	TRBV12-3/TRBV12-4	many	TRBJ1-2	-	CASSSFTRYGYTF	TGTGCCAGCAGCTCCTTCACTCGCTATGGCTACACCTTC
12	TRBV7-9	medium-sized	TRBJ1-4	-	CASSSGNEKLFF	TGTGCCAGCAGCTCCGGAAATGAAAAACTGTTTTTT
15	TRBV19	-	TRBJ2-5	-	CASSPGPRGKETQYF	TGTGCCAGTAGTCCGGGACCGAGGGGTAAGGAGACCCAGTACTTC
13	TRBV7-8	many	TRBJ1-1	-	CASSLMGVTEAFF	TGTGCCAGCAGCTTAATGGGGGTAACTGAAGCTTTCTTT
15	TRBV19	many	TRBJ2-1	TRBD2	CASSIVSSGRIEQFF	TGTGCCAGTAGTATTGTATCTAGCGGGAGGATTGAGCAGTTCTTC
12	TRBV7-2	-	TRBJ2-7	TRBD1	CASGDRGYEQYF	TGTGCCAGCGGGGACAGGGGGTACGAGCAGTACTTC
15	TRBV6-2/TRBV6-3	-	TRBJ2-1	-	CASGSRGAAYNGQFF	TGTGCCAGCGGGTCCCGGGGGGCGGCCTACAATGGGCAGTTCTTC
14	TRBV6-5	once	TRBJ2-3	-	CASNQQGSTDTQYF	TGTGCCAGCAACCAACAGGGAAGCACAGATACGCAGTATTTT